What follows describes a single T cell receptor beta chain. Its antigen specificity is not known. No base quality information exists; no much larger clone differs at one position. This entry belongs to a study of T-cell reconstitution after alpha-beta-depleted transplantation in children (TCRdb year 2016). For the study in its entirety: The study quantitatively tracked T-cell immune reconstitution after TCRalphabeta/CD19-depleted allogeneic hematopoietic cell transplantation in children using TCR repertoire profiling. Study-wide conclusions, independent of this receptor: Apparently early alphabetaT-cell count recovery about two months after transplant reportedly relied on only several hundred rapidly expanded clones derived from non-depleted graft cells. Over the following months the frequencies of hyperexpanded clones went down, and after one year T-cell counts and TCRbeta diversity were mostly credited to newly produced T cells. In some patients, the high TCRbeta diversity seen at day 60 was put down to recipient T cells and intrathymic progenitors that had survived conditioning.

This specimen's treatment or condition label, interpreted: allogeneic hematopoietic cell transplantation with graft depleted of TCRalphabeta T cells and CD19 B cells. The transplant recipients were children given TCRalphabeta/CD19-depleted allogeneic hematopoietic cell grafts. The library was obtained by PCR. Sequencer: Illumina HiSeq 2500. TCR library preparation used molecular barcoding, with unique molecular identifiers applied to normalize quantification of the TCRbeta repertoire. The public reads were reanalyzed by TCRdb: fastp trimming at Q25, MiXCR alignment, in-frame beta chains only. Each CDR3 protein appears once, grouped with its most common genes and DNA. The sample table lists about 830,000 distinct CDR3 sequences, approximately 15% of them with a count of one. The ten largest clones add up to approximately 5% of the sample. This receptor was identified in a male patient aged 5 to 17 who had a stem cell transplant for acute lymphoblastic leukemia, so the T cells may come from the graft donor. Specimen: PBMCs, mostly from graft donor cells, collected 360 days after TCRalphabeta/CD19-depleted stem cell transplant.

For the CDR3, the sequence is CASSPYRSGLAGLNEQFF. DNA sequence: TGTGCCAGCAGCCCCTATCGTTCCGGGCTAGCGGGACTGAATGAGCAGTTCTTC. This chain joins TRBV11-2 to TRBJ2-1; 9 bases in between match TRBD2. The CDR3 contains 18 residues, cysteine and phenylalanine counted. Only the CDR3 part of the read is kept: 54 bases, read in frame from the first base. Via the germline V gene, CDR1 is SGHAT and CDR2 FQNNGV. V is cut back by 5 bases and J by 7 bases, with 18 bases in the junction unmatched.